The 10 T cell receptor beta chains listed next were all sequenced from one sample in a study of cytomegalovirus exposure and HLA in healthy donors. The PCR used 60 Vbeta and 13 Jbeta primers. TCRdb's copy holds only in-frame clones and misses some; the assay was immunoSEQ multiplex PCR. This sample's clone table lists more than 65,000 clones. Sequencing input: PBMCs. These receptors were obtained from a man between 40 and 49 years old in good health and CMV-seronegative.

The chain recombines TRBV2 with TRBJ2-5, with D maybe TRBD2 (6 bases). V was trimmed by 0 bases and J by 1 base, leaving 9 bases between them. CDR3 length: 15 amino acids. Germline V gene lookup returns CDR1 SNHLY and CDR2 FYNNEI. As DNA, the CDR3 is TGTGCCAGCAGTGAAGCTCAAGCGGGCCAAGAGACCCAGTACTTC. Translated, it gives CASSEAQAGQETQYF.

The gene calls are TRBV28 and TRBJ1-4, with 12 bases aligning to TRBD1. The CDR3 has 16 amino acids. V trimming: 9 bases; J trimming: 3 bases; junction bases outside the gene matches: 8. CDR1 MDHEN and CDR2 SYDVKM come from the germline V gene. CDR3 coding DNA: TGTGCCAGTGGGACAGGGGGCGGGCGAGCTAATGAAAAACTGTTTTTT. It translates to CASGTGGGRANEKLFF. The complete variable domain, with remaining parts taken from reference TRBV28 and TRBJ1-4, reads DVKVTQSSRYLVKRTGEKVFLECVQDMDHENMFWYRQDPGLGLRLIYFSYDVKMKEKGDIPEGYSVSREKKERFSLILESASTNQTSMYLCASGTGGGRANEKLFFGSGTQLSVL.

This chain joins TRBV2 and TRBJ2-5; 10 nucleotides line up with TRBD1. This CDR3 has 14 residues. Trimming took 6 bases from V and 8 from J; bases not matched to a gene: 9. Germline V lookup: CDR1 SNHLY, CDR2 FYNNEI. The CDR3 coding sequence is TGTGCCAGCAGCCCAGGGACAGGGGACGTAACCCAGTACTTC. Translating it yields CASSPGTGDVTQYF.

This CDR3 is CASSQAGGAANTGELFF. The CDR3 nucleotides are TGTGCCAGCAGCCAAGCCGGGGGGGCCGCGAACACCGGGGAGCTGTTTTTT. The chain carries TRBV4-2 and TRBJ2-2; 8 bases align to TRBD2. CDR1 and CDR2 (germline): LGHNA, YNFKEQ. The V and J ends lost 1 base and 0 bases, in that order; junction bases with no gene match: 4. The CDR3 length is 17 residues.

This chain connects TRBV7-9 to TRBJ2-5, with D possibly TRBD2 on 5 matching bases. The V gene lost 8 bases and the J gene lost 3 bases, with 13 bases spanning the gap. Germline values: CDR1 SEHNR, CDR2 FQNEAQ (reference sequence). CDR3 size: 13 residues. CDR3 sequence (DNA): TGTGCCAGCGGCCGGACGGGAAAAGAGACCCAGTACTTC. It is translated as CASGRTGKETQYF.

In nucleotides, the CDR3 is TGTGCCTGGAGTGCGAAGGGACTAGCCGACAATGAGCAGTTCTTC. Residues: CAWSAKGLADNEQFF. The chain joins TRBV30 to TRBJ2-1; TRBD2 aligns across 9 bases. The ends lost 1 base at V and 5 bases at J; junction bases unmatched: 6. The CDR3 extends over 15 amino acids. Germline CDR1 reads GTSNPN; CDR2 reads SVGIG (reference sequence).

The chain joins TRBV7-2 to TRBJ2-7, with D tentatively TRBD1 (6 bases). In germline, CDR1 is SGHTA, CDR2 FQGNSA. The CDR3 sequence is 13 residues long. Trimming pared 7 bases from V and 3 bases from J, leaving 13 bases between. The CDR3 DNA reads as TGTGCCAGCACTCAGACAGGAGGCTACGAGCAGTACTTC. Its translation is CASTQTGGYEQYF.

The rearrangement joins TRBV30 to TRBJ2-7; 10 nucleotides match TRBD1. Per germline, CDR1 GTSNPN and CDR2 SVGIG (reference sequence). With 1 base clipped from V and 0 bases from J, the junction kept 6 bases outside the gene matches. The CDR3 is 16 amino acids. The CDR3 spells CAWSGPGQGISYEQYF. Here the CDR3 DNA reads TGTGCCTGGAGTGGACCGGGACAGGGGATCTCCTACGAGCAGTACTTC.

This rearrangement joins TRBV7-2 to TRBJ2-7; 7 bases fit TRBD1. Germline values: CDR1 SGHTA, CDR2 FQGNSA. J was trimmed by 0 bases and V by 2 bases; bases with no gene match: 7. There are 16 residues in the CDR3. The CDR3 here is CASSLLQGRSSYEQYF. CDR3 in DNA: TGTGCCAGCAGCTTACTACAGGGGCGGAGCTCCTACGAGCAGTACTTC. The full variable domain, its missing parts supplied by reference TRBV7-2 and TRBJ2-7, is GAGVSQSPSNKVTEKGKDVELRCDPISGHTALYWYRQSLGQGLEFLIYFQGNSAPDKSGLPSDRFSAERTGGSVSTLTIQRTQQEDSAVYLCASSLLQGRSSYEQYFGPGTRLTVT.

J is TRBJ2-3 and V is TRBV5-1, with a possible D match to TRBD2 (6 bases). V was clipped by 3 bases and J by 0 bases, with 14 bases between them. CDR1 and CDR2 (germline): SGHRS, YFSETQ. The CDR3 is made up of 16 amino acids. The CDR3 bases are TGCGCCAGCAGCTGGTCGACTAGTTGGAGCACAGATACGCAGTATTTT. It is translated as CASSWSTSWSTDTQYF.